A selection of T cell receptor beta chains follows, all from one sample in a study of blood T cell repertoires in COVID-19. Profiled with immunoSEQ multiplex PCR; TCRdb holds only in-frame clones, not every one. The sample carries about 140,000 clones, 70% to 90% recorded once. The specimen sequenced was peripheral blood. These receptors all come from a woman aged 60-75 years with acute or convalescent COVID-19. Each CDR3 is given with its conserved first and last residue. A D gene is named only where the DNA matches it firmly. Only part of the rows carry a size: once, few, many, or a class if the clone is expanded.

TRBJ1-2 | TRBD1 | TRBV2 | . | 13 | TGTGCCAGCCATTTGGACAGGGATTATCTCTACACCTTC | CASHLDRDYLYTF
TRBJ2-1 | TRBD2 | TRBV20-1 | . | 17 | TGCAGTGCTAGTTCTAGCGGGGGGGCGTTCTCCTACAATGAGCAGTTCTTC | CSASSSGGAFSYNEQFF
TRBJ1-2 | . | TRBV27 | . | 15 | TGTGCCAGCTCTGCCCGTCGCAGTACTAACTATGGCTACACCTTC | CASSARRSTNYGYTF
TRBJ2-2 | TRBD2 | TRBV12-5 | . | 16 | TGTGCTAGTGGTCATAGCGGGGGGGCGAACACCGGGGAGCTGTTTTTT | CASGHSGGANTGELFF
TRBJ1-5 | . | TRBV29-1 | . | 15 | TGCAGCGTCTTCCCACCTGCAGCGGCAAATCAGCCCCAGCATTTT | CSVFPPAAANQPQHF
TRBJ2-2 | . | TRBV9 | . | 16 | TGTGCCAGCAGCGCCAGAGGAGGGAGAATCACCGGGGAGCTGTTTTTT | CASSARGGRITGELFF
TRBJ1-2 | TRBD1 | TRBV28 | . | 13 | TGTGCCAGCAGCGAAGGGGGCGCCTATGGCTACACCTTC | CASSEGGAYGYTF
TRBJ1-4 | TRBD1 | TRBV3-1/TRBV3-2 | . | 15 | TGTGCCAGCAAGTGGGGGGGACAGGGTCCGGGACGACTGTTTTTT | CASKWGGQGPGRLFF
TRBJ1-1 | . | TRBV13 | . | 14 | TGTGCCAGCATGAGAGGGCCCATGAACACTGAAGCTTTCTTT | CASMRGPMNTEAFF
TRBJ1-2 | . | TRBV5-1 | once | 17 | TGCGCCAGCAGCTTAGAAGCTCAGGGGCAGACCCCCTATGGCTACACCTTC | CASSLEAQGQTPYGYTF
TRBJ1-1 | . | TRBV19 | . | 11 | TGTGCCAGTAGGGAGGGGGGGGAAGCTTTCTTT | CASREGGEAFF
TRBJ2-2 | TRBD1 | TRBV2 | . | 14 | TGTGCCAGCAGGCCAGGGGGCAATACCGGGGAGCTGTTTTTT | CASRPGGNTGELFF
TRBJ1-1 | . | TRBV11-2 | . | 18 | TGTGCCAGCAGCCCACACAGTGGTTGGGGGGGCGTGAACACTGAAGCTTTCTTT | CASSPHSGWGGVNTEAFF
TRBJ2-1 | . | TRBV4-3 | . | 16 | TGCGCCAGCAGCCAAGAGGACGCCTGGAGGTACAATGAGCAGTTCTTC | CASSQEDAWRYNEQFF
TRBJ2-1 | TRBD1 | TRBV29-1 | . | 14 | TGCAGCGTGAGGGACAGGGCGCCCTACAATGAGCAGTTCTTC | CSVRDRAPYNEQFF
TRBJ1-1 | TRBD1 | TRBV4-1 | . | 14 | TGCGCCAGCAGCCCCGGACAGGGAGGGACTGAAGCTTTCTTT | CASSPGQGGTEAFF
TRBJ2-5 | TRBD1 | TRBV5-4 | . | 13 | TGTGCCAGCAGCACCGGACAGGCAGAGACCCAGTACTTC | CASSTGQAETQYF
TRBJ1-3 | . | TRBV4-2 | . | 16 | TGTGCCAGCCCTTGGAGGGGACCTTCCTCTGGAAACACCATATATTTT | CASPWRGPSSGNTIYF
TRBJ2-7 | TRBD1 | TRBV5-1 | . | 14 | TGCGCCAGCAGCTCCGGACAGGGTATAGACGAGCAGTACTTC | CASSSGQGIDEQYF
TRBJ1-6 | . | TRBV19 | . | 15 | TGTGCCAGTAGTATACGTGAAGTGAGTAATTCACCCCTCCACTTT | CASSIREVSNSPLHF
TRBJ1-5 | . | TRBV7-8 | . | 15 | TGTGCCAGCAGCTTAGACGGCAGGGACAATCAGCCCCAGCATTTT | CASSLDGRDNQPQHF
TRBJ1-5 | TRBD1 | TRBV6-2/TRBV6-3 | . | 15 | TGTGCCAGCAGTTGGACAGGGGCCCTCCATCAGCCCCAGCATTTT | CASSWTGALHQPQHF
TRBJ2-1 | . | TRBV5-1 | . | 14 | TGCGCCAGCAGCTTTAGTGCGGGGAGTAATGAGCAGTTCTTC | CASSFSAGSNEQFF
TRBJ2-3 | TRBD1 | TRBV28 | . | 18 | TGTGCCAGCAGTTCTCGCCTAGGACAGGTTGGGATTGGAGATACGCAGTATTTT | CASSSRLGQVGIGDTQYF
TRBJ2-7 | TRBD1 | TRBV7-9 | . | 19 | TGTGCCAGCAGCCCTACGTCTCAAACACACAGGACAGGGTCCTACGAGCAGTACTTC | CASSPTSQTHRTGSYEQYF
TRBJ1-2 | . | TRBV9 | . | 14 | TGTGCCAGCAGCGTAGAGGCGGCCCCATATGGCTACACCTTC | CASSVEAAPYGYTF
TRBJ2-1 | TRBD2 | TRBV6-4 | . | 14 | TGTGCCAGCAGTGGCGGGACTAGCGGTGGTGAGCAGTTCTTC | CASSGGTSGGEQFF
TRBJ2-3 | . | TRBV5-4 | . | 16 | TGTGCCAGCAGCCTGTTCGGAGGCATCAGCACAGATACGCAGTATTTT | CASSLFGGISTDTQYF
TRBJ2-5 | . | TRBV7-6 | . | 16 | TGTGCCAGCAGCTCTCTCCTACGGGGTGGGCAAGAGACCCAGTACTTC | CASSSLLRGGQETQYF
TRBJ1-5 | TRBD1 | TRBV19 | medium-sized | 15 | TGTGCCAGTAGTACACCGGGACAGGGGACGCAGCCCCAGCATTTT | CASSTPGQGTQPQHF
TRBJ1-4 | . | TRBV27 | . | 16 | TGTGCCAGCAGTTTGGATCCCGGAGGAACTAATGAAAAACTGTTTTTT | CASSLDPGGTNEKLFF
TRBJ2-7 | TRBD2 | TRBV11-3 | . | 16 | TGTGCCAGCAGCCCAACCGGGACTAGCAGCTTCTACGAGCAGTACTTC | CASSPTGTSSFYEQYF
TRBJ2-7 | TRBD1 | TRBV11-3 | . | 15 | TGTGCCAGCAGCCCGGGACAGGGGGGTTCAACAAGGCGGTACTTC | CASSPGQGGSTRRYF
TRBJ2-7 | TRBD2 | TRBV6-2/TRBV6-3 | . | 14 | TGTGCCAGCAGTTCCGGGACTAGCCACTACGAGCAGTACTTC | CASSSGTSHYEQYF
TRBJ2-1 | TRBD2 | TRBV3-1/TRBV3-2 | . | 17 | TGTGCCAGCAGCCCCCCTCTACTAGCGGGGACCTACAATGAGCAGTTCTTC | CASSPPLLAGTYNEQFF
TRBJ1-6 | TRBD1 | TRBV19 | . | 17 | TGTGCCAGTGCGGACAGGTTCTCAAGCTCCTATAATTCACCCCTCCACTTT | CASADRFSSSYNSPLHF
TRBJ2-2 | . | TRBV7-3 | . | 15 | TGTGCCAGCAGCGTAACCAGGGTCATGGGTGGGGAGCTGTTTTTT | CASSVTRVMGGELFF
TRBJ2-7 | . | TRBV5-1 | . | 15 | TGCGCCAGCAGCTCGACAGGATTGGGGGACTACGAGCAGTACTTC | CASSSTGLGDYEQYF
TRBJ1-1 | TRBD1 | TRBV30 | . | 16 | TGTGCCTGGAGTGTACCCTTGACAGGGAGAAACACTGAAGCTTTCTTT | CAWSVPLTGRNTEAFF
TRBJ1-1 | . | TRBV3-1/TRBV3-2 | . | 14 | TGTGCCAGCAGCATAGGACAGAGCACGACTGAAGCTTTCTTT | CASSIGQSTTEAFF
TRBJ2-7 | . | TRBV30 | . | 12 | TGTGCCTGGAGTGAATTGGGAGTCGAGCAGTACTTC | CAWSELGVEQYF
TRBJ1-6 | . | TRBV30 | . | 14 | TGTGCCTGGAGTACGAGCGACCTAAGCTCACCCCTCCACTTT | CAWSTSDLSSPLHF
TRBJ2-2 | TRBD2 | TRBV7-8 | . | 15 | TGTGCCAGCAGCGCGGCGGGGGGTAACACCGGGGAGCTGTTTTTT | CASSAAGGNTGELFF
TRBJ1-5 | TRBD1 | TRBV6-6 | . | 13 | TGTGCCAGCAGTTACGACCCATGGGACAGGGTCCATTTT | CASSYDPWDRVHF
TRBJ2-1 | . | TRBV10-1 | . | 14 | TGCGCCAGCAGTGATGCGGGCTCCGATAGTGAGCAGTTCTTC | CASSDAGSDSEQFF
TRBJ2-2 | TRBD1 | TRBV2 | . | 14 | TGTGCCAGCAGTGAGGGACAGGGGGCCGGGGAGCTGTTTTTT | CASSEGQGAGELFF
TRBJ1-2 | TRBD1 | TRBV9 | . | 14 | TGTGCCAGCAACCCGACAGGGGCGAACTATGGCTACACCTTC | CASNPTGANYGYTF
TRBJ2-3 | . | TRBV7-3 | once | 14 | TGTGCCAGCAGCTTAGGAGGGGCCAGAGATACGCAGTATTTT | CASSLGGARDTQYF
TRBJ2-3 | TRBD2 | TRBV5-1 | . | 16 | TGCGCCAGCAGCTTGTCACGGGGGAGGGGCACAGATACGCAGTATTTT | CASSLSRGRGTDTQYF
TRBJ1-4 | TRBD1 | TRBV6-6 | . | 15 | TGTGCCAGCAGTATAATAAGGGGGCCCAATGAAAAACTGTTTTTT | CASSIIRGPNEKLFF
TRBJ1-1 | TRBD1 | TRBV5-4 | . | 14 | TGTGCCAGCAGCTTCGGACAGGGGGACACTGAAGCTTTCTTT | CASSFGQGDTEAFF
TRBJ1-1 | TRBD1 | TRBV12-3/TRBV12-4 | . | 13 | TGTGCCAGCAGTGAGGGGGCTAGGACTGAAGCTTTCTTT | CASSEGARTEAFF
TRBJ2-1 | . | TRBV19 | . | 21 | TGTGCCAGTAGTATGTGGAGCTCCGATGGGCTAGCGTTAAGCTCCTACAATGAGCAGTTCTTC | CASSMWSSDGLALSSYNEQFF
TRBJ1-1 | TRBD1 | TRBV19 | . | 16 | TGTGCCAGTAGTACGACAGGGGGTCGAGTAAACACTGAAGCTTTCTTT | CASSTTGGRVNTEAFF
TRBJ2-1 | TRBD2 | TRBV13 | . | 17 | TGTGCCAGCAGCTTAGCCTCGATTAGCGGGGGGGCCAATGAGCAGTTCTTC | CASSLASISGGANEQFF
TRBJ1-5 | . | TRBV28 | . | 15 | TGTGCCAGCAGGCCATCCAGGGGTGACAATCAGCCCCAGCATTTT | CASRPSRGDNQPQHF
TRBJ1-2 | . | TRBV5-1 | . | 13 | TGCGCCAGCAGCCCCACGGTACCCTATGGCTACACCTTC | CASSPTVPYGYTF
TRBJ1-5 | TRBD1 | TRBV6-5 | once | 15 | TGTGCCAGCAGCAGGGGACAGTATAGCAATCAGCCCCAGCATTTT | CASSRGQYSNQPQHF
TRBJ1-6 | TRBD1 | TRBV5-4 | . | 16 | TGTGCCAGCAGCTTGGATGGGACAGCTAATAATTCACCCCTCCACTTT | CASSLDGTANNSPLHF
TRBJ2-3 | . | TRBV7-6 | . | 17 | TGTGCCAGCAGCTTAGGGGAGCTCTTGGGTAGCACAGATACGCAGTATTTT | CASSLGELLGSTDTQYF